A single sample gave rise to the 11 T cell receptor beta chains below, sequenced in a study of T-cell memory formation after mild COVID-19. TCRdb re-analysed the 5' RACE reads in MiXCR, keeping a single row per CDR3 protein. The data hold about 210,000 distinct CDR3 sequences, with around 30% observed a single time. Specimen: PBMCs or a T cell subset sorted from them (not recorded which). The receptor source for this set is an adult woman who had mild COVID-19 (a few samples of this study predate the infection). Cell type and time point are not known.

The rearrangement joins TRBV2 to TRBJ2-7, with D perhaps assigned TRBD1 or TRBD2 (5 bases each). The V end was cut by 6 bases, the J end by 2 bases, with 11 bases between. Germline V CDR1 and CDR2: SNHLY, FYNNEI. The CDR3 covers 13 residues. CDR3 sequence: CASRGDGPYEQYF. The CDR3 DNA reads TGTGCCAGCAGGGGGGACGGCCCCTACGAGCAGTACTTC.

The CDR3 DNA follows: TGTGCCATCAGTGGGACAGGGGCTGGAAACACCATATATTTT. Residues: CAISGTGAGNTIYF. V gene TRBV10-3 combines with J gene TRBJ1-3, with 9 bases matching TRBD1. Trimming cost V 4 bases and J 2 bases; bases outside gene matches: 0. CDR3 size: 14 residues. CDR1 and CDR2 from the germline V gene are ENHRY and SYGVKD.

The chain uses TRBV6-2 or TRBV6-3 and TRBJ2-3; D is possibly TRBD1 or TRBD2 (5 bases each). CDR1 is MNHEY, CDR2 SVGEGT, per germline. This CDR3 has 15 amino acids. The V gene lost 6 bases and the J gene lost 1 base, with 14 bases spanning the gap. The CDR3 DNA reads TGTGCCAGCAGGGAAGGAAAGGGACGCACAGATACGCAGTATTTT. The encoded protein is CASREGKGRTDTQYF.

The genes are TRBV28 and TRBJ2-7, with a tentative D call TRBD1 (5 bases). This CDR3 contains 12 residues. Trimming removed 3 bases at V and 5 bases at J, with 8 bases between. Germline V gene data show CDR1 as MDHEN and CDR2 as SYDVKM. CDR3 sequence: CASSFRTNEQYF. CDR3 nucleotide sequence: TGTGCCAGCAGTTTCCGGACAAACGAGCAGTACTTC.

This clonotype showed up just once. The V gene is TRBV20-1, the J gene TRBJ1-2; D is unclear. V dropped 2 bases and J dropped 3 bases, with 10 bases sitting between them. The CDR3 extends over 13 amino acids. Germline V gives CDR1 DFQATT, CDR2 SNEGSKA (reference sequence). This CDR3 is CSARMQEDYGYTF. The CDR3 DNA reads TGCAGTGCTAGAATGCAAGAGGACTATGGCTACACCTTC.

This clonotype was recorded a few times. CDR3 sequence (DNA): TGTGCCAGCAGCCTCGGTAGCGGGAGTCGGGGAGAGACCCAGTACTTC. This codes for CASSLGSGSRGETQYF. The chain has TRBV7-9 and TRBJ2-5; 9 positions match TRBD2. V shed 5 bases and J 4 bases; nucleotides not matched to a gene: 11. Germline V lookup: CDR1 SEHNR, CDR2 FQNEAQ (reference sequence). The CDR3 is 16 amino acids.

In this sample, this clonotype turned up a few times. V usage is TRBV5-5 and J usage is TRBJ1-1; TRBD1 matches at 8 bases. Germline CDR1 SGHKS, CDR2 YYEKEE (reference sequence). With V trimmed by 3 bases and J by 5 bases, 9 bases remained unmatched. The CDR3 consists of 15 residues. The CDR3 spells CASSYGGQGGTEAFF. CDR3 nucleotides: TGTGCCAGCAGCTACGGCGGACAGGGCGGAACTGAAGCTTTCTTT.

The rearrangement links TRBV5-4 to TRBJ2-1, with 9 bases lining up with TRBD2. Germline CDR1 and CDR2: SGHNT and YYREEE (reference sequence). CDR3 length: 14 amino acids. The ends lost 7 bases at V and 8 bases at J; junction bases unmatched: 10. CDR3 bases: TGTGCCAGCGTCACCGGGACTAGCCCCGATGAGCAGTTCTTC. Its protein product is CASVTGTSPDEQFF.

CDR3 protein: CATSAGTGDGNTIYF. For the CDR3, the DNA is TGTGCCACCAGTGCCGGGACAGGGGATGGAAACACCATATATTTT. V usage is TRBV24-1 and J usage is TRBJ1-3, with 10 bases that match TRBD1. V was clipped by 5 bases and J by 3 bases; unmatched bases: 3. Germline V gene sequence: CDR1 KGHDR, CDR2 SFDVKD. The CDR3 runs to 15 residues.

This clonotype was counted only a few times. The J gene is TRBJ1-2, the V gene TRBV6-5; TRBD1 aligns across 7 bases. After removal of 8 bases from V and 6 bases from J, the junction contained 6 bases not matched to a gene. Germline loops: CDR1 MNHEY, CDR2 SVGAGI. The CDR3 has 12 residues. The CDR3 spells CASSYRGNGYTF. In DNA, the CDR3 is TGTGCCAGCTCTTACAGGGGAAATGGCTACACCTTC.

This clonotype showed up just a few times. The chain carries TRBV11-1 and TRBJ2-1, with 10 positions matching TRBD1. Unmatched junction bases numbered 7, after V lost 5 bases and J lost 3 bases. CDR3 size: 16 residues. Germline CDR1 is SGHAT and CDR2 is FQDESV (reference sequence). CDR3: CASSVWTGGVYNEQFF. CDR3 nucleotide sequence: TGTGCCAGCAGCGTATGGACAGGGGGTGTCTACAATGAGCAGTTCTTC.